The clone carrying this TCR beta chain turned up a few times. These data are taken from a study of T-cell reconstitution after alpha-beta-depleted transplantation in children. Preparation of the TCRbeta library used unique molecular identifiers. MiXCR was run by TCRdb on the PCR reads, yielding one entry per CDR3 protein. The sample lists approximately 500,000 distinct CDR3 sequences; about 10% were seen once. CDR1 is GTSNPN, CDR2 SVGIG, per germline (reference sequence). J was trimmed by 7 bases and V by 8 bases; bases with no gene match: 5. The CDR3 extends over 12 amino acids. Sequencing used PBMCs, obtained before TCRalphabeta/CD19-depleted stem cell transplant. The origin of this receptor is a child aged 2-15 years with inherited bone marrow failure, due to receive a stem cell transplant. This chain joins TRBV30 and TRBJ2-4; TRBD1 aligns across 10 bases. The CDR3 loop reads CALLDRGNIQYF. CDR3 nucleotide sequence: TGTGCCCTACTGGACAGGGGGAACATTCAGTACTTC.